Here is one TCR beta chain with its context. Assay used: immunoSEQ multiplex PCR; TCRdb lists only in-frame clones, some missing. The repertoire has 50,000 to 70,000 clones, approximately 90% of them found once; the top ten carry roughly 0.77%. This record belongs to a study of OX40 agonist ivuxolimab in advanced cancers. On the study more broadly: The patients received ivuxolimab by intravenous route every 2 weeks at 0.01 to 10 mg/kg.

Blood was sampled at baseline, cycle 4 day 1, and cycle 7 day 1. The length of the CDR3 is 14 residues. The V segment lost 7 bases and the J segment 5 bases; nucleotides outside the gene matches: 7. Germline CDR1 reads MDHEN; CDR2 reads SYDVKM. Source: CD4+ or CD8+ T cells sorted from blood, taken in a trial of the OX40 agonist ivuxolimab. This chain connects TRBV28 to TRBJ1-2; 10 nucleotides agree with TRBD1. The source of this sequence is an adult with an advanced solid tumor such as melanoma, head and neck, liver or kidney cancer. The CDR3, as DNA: TGTGCCAGCAAGACTCCGGGACAGGGGTATGGCTACACCTTC. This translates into CASKTPGQGYGYTF.